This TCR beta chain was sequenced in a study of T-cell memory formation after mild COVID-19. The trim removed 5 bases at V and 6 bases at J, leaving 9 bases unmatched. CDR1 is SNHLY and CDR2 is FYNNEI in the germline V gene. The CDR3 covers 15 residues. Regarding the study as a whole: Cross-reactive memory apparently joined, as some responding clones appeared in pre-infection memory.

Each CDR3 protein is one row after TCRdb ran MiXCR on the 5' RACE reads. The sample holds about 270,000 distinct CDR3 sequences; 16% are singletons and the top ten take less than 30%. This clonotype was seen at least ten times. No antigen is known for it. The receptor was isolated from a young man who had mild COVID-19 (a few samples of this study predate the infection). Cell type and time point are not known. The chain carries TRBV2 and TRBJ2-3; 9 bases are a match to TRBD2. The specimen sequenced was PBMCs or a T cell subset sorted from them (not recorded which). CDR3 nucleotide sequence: TGTGCCAGCAGTCAGCGGGGGGCCTCACTGGATACGCAGTATTTT. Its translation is CASSQRGASLDTQYF. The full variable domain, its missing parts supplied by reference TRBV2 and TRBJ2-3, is EPEVTQTPSHQVTQMGQEVILRCVPISNHLYFYWYRQILGQKVEFLVSFYNNEISEKSEIFDDQFSVERPDGSNFTLKIRSTKLEDSAMYFCASSQRGASLDTQYFGPGTRLTVL.